The clone carrying this T cell receptor (beta chain) was counted a single time. Its antigen is still unknown. One base away lies a much larger clone, so this may be a sequencing read error. J gave up 12 bases and V 2 bases, and 12 bases lay outside the gene matches. This CDR3 region has 14 residues. Germline V gene data show CDR1 as SGHRS and CDR2 as YFSETQ. A sample-barcoded 5' primer and a J-beta primer mix were used in a second PCR of about 7 to 12 cycles. TCRdb used MiXCR to reprocess the 5' RACE reads, holding one entry per CDR3 protein. This table holds over 550,000 distinct CDR3 sequences, approximately 30% found once. The sample originates from a study of blood T cells in healthy people across ages. In terms of origin and age, donors were healthy Caucasian individuals from Russia aged roughly 6 to 100. Overall study findings and caveats: A strong correlation was seen between TCR beta diversity and naive T cell percentage.

The V gene is TRBV5-1, the J gene TRBJ2-7; 9 bases match TRBD1. The TCR sequence derives from a woman at least 80 years old in good health. The sequenced sample consisted of blood. In nucleotides, the CDR3 is TGCGCCAGCAGCTTAGGGACAGGGAGTTTCGGGCGGTACTTC. Translated: CASSLGTGSFGRYF.